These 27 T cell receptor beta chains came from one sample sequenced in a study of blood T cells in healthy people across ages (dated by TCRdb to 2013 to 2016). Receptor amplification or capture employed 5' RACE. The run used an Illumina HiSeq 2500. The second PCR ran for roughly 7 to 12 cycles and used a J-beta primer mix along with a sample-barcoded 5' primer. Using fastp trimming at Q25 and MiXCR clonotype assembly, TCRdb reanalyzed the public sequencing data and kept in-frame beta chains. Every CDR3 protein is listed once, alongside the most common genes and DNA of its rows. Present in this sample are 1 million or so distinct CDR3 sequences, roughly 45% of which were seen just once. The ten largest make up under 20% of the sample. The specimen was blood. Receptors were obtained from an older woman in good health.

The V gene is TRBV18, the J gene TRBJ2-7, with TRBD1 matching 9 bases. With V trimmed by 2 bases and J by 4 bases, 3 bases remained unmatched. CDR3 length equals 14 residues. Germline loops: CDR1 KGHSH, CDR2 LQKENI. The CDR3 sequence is CASSPNRGLYEQYF. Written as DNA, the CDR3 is TGTGCCAGCTCACCAAACAGGGGGCTTTACGAGCAGTACTTC.

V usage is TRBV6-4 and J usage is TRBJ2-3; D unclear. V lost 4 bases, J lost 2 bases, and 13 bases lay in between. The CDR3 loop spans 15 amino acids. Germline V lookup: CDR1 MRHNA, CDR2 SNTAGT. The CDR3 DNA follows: TGTGCCAGCAGTGTCGCTGCAAGAATCACAGATACGCAGTATTTT. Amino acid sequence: CASSVAARITDTQYF.

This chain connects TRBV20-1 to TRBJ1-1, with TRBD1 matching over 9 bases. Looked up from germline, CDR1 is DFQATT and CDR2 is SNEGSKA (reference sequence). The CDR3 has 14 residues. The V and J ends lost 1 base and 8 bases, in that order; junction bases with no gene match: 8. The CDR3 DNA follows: TGCAGTGCTAGAGGGGACAGGGTCCCCTCGGAAGCTTTCTTT. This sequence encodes CSARGDRVPSEAFF.

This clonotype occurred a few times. The CDR3 nucleotides are TGTGCCAGCAGTTTATGGGCGGGGGCCAGTAATGAGCAGTTCTTC. Its protein is CASSLWAGASNEQFF. J is TRBJ2-1 and V is TRBV28; TRBD2 is a possible D gene (7 bases). V lost 0 bases and J lost 7, with 13 bases in between. The CDR3 loop spans 15 amino acids. Germline CDR1 reads MDHEN; CDR2 reads SYDVKM.

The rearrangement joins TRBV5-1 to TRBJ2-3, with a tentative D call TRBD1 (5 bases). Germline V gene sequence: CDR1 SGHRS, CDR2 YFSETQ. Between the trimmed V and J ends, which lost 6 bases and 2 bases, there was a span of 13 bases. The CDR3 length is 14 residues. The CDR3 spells CASKQDSTTDTQYF. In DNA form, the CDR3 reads TGCGCCAGCAAACAAGACAGTACCACAGATACGCAGTATTTT.

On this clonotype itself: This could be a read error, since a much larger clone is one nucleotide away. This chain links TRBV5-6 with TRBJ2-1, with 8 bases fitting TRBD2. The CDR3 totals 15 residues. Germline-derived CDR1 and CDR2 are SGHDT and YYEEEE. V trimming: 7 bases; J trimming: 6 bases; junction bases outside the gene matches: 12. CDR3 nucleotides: TGTGCCAGCGCCCCGGGACTAGTGAGAGGCAATGAGCAGTTCTTC. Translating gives CASAPGLVRGNEQFF.

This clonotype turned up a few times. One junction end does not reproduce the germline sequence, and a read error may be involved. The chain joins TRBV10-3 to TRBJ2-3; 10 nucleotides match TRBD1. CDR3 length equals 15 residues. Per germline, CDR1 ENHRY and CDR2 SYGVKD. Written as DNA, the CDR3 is TGTGCCATCAGTGGTGACAGGGGGCTCTCGGATACGCGGTATTTT. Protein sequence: CAISGDRGLSDTRYF.

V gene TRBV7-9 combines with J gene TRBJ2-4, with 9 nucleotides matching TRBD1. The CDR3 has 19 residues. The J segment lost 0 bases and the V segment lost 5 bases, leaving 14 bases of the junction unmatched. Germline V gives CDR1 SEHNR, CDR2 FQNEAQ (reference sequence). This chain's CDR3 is CASSPRGTGRGLAKNIQYF. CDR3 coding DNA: TGTGCCAGCAGCCCGCGAGGGACAGGGAGGGGATTAGCCAAAAACATTCAGTACTTC.

The CDR3 DNA follows: TGTGCCAGCAGTTTATTCCAGGGGGGGGTAACAGATACGCAGTATTTT. Translation: CASSLFQGGVTDTQYF. The gene calls are TRBV27 and TRBJ2-3; D might be TRBD1 or TRBD2, each matching 7 bases. The CDR3 runs to 16 residues. In germline, CDR1 is MNHEY, CDR2 SMNVEV (reference sequence). Trimming left V 1 base short and J 3 bases short, with 14 bases between.

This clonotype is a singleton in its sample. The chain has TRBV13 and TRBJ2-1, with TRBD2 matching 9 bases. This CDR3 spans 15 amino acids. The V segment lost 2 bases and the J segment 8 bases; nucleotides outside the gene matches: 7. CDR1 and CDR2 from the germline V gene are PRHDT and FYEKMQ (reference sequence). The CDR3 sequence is CASSLFSGSRDEQFF. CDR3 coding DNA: TGTGCCAGCAGCTTATTTAGCGGGAGTAGAGATGAGCAGTTCTTC.

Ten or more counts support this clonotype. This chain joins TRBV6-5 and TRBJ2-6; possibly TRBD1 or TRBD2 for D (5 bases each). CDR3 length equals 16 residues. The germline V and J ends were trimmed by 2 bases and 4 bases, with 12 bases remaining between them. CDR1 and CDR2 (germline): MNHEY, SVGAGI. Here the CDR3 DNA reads TGTGCCAGCAGTTACGGGGCAGGGACCGGGGCCAACGTCCTGACTTTC. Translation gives CASSYGAGTGANVLTF.

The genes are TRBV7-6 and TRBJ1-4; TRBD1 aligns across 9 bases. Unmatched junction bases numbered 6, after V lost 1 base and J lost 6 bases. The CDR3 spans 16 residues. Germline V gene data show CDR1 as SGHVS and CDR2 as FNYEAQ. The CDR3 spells CASSLGGQGKDEKLFF. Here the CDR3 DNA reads TGTGCCAGCAGCTTAGGGGGACAGGGTAAAGATGAAAAACTGTTTTTT.

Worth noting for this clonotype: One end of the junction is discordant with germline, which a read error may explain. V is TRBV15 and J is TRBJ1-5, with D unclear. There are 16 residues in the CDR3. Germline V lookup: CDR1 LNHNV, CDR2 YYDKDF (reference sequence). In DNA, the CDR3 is TGTGCCACTAGCAGAGCGGACGGATATAGCAATCAGCCCCAGCATTTT. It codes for CATSRADGYSNQPQHF.

The chain's CDR3 is CASSLSLTGAANIQYF. The CDR3 DNA follows: TGTGCCAGCAGCTTGAGCCTGACAGGGGCGGCAAACATTCAGTACTTC. V and J are TRBV5-6 and TRBJ2-4, with 8 nucleotides matching TRBD1. J gave up 6 bases and V 1 base, and 9 bases lay outside the gene matches. The CDR3 spans 16 residues. Per the germline V gene, CDR1 is SGHDT and CDR2 is YYEEEE.

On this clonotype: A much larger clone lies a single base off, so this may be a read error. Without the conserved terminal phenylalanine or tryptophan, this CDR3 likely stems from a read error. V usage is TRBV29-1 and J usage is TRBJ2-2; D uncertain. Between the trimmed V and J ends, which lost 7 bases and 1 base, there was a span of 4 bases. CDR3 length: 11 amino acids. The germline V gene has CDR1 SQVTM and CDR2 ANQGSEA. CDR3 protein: CSGGNTGELFS. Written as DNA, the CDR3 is TGCAGCGGGGGGAACACCGGGGAGCTGTTTTCT.

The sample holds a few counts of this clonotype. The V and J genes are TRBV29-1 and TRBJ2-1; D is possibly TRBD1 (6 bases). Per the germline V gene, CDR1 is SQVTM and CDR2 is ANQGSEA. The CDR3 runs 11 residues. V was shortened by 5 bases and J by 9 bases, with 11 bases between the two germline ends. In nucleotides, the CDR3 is TGCAGCGTTCAGGGGTATGGTGAGCAGTTCTTC. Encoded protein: CSVQGYGEQFF.

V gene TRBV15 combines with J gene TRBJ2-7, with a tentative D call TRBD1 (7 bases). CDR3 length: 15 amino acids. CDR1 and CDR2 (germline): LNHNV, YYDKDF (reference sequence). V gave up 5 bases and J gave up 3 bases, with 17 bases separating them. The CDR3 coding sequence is TGTGCCACCAGCTCTATCAACAGGGGAGGCTACGAGCAGTACTTC. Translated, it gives CATSSINRGGYEQYF.

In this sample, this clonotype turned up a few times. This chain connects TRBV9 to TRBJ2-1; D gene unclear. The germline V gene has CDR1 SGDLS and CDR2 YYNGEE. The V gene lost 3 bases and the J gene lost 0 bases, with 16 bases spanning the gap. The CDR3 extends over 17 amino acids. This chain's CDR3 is CASSAGSAWGSYNEQFF. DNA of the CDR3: TGTGCCAGCAGCGCAGGTTCTGCTTGGGGCTCCTACAATGAGCAGTTCTTC.

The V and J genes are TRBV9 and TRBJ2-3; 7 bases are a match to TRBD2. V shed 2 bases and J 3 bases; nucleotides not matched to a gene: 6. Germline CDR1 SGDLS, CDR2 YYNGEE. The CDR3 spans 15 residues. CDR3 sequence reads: CASSVGEGRTDTQYF. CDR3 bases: TGTGCCAGCAGCGTGGGGGAGGGCCGGACAGATACGCAGTATTTT.

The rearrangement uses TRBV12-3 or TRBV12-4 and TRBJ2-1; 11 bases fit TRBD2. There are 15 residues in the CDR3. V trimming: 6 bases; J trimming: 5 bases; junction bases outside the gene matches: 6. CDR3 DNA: TGTGCCAGCAGCACACTAGCGGGGGCAGACAATGAGCAGTTCTTC. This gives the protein CASSTLAGADNEQFF.

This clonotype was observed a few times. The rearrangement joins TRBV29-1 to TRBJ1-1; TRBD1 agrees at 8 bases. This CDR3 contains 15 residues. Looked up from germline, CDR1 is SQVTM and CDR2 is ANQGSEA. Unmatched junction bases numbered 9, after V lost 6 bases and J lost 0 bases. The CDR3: CSVEGLQGVNTEAFF. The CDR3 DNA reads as TGCAGCGTCGAGGGTTTACAGGGGGTGAACACTGAAGCTTTCTTT. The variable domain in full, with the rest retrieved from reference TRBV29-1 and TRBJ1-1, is SAVISQKPSRDICQRGTSLTIQCQVDSQVTMMFWYRQQPGQSLTLIATANQGSEATYESGFVIDKFPISRPNLTFSTLTVSNMSPEDSSIYLCSVEGLQGVNTEAFFGQGTRLTVV.

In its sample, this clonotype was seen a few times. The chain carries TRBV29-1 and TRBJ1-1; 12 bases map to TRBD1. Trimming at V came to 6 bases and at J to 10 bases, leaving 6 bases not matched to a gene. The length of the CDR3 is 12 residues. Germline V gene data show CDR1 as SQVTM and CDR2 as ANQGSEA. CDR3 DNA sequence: TGCAGCGTGAGGGACAGGGGGCTCGGAGCTTTCTTT. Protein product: CSVRDRGLGAFF.

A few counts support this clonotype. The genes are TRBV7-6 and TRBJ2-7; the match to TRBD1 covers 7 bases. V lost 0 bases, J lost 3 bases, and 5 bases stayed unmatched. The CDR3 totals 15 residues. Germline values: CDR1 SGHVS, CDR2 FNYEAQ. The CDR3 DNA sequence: TGTGCCAGCAGCTTAGCGACAGGGCGCGTCTACGAGCAGTACTTC. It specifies CASSLATGRVYEQYF.

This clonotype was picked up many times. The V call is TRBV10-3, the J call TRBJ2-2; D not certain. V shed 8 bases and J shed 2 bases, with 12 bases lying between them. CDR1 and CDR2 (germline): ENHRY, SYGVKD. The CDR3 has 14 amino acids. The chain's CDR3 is CAISLKDNTGELFF. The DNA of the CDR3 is TGTGCCATCTCCCTAAAGGACAACACCGGGGAGCTGTTTTTT.

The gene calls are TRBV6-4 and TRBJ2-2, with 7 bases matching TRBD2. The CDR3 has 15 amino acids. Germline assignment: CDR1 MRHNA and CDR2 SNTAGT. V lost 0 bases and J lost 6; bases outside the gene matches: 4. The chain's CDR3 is CASSDSGLQSGELFF. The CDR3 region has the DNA TGTGCCAGCAGTGACTCGGGACTACAGTCCGGGGAGCTGTTTTTT.

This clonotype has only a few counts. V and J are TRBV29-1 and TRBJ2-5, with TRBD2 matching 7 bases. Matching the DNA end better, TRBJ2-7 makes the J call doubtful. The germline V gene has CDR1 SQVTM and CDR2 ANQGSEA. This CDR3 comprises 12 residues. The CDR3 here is CSFWGEGDEQYF. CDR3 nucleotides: TGCAGCTTCTGGGGGGAGGGCGACGAGCAGTACTTC.

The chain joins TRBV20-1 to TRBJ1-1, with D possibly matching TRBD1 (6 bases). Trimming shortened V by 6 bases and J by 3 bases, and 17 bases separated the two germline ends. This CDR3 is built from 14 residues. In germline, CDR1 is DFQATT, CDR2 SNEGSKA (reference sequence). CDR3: CSARSRGGYTEAFF. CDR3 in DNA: TGCAGTGCCCGGTCCAGGGGCGGTTACACTGAAGCTTTCTTT.